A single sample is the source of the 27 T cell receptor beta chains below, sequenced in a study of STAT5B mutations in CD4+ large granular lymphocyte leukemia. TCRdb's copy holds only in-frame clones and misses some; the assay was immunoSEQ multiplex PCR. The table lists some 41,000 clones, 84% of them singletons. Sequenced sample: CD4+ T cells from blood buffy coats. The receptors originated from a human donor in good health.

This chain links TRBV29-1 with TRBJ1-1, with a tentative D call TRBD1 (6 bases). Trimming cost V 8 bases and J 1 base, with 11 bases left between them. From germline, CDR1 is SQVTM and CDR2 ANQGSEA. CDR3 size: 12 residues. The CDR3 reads CSTTDRNTEAFF. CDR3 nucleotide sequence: TGCAGCACAACGGACAGGAACACTGAAGCTTTCTTT.

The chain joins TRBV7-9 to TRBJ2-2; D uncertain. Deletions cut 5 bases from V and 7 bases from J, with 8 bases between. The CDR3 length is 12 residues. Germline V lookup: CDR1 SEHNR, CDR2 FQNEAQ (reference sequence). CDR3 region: CASSPLFGELFF. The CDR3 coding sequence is TGTGCCAGCAGCCCCCTGTTCGGGGAGCTGTTTTTT. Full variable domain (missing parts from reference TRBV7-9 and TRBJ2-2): DTGVSQNPRHKITKRGQNVTFRCDPISEHNRLYWYRQTLGQGPEFLTYFQNEAQLEKSRLLSDRFSAERPKGSFSTLEIQRTEQGDSAMYLCASSPLFGELFFGEGSRLTVL.

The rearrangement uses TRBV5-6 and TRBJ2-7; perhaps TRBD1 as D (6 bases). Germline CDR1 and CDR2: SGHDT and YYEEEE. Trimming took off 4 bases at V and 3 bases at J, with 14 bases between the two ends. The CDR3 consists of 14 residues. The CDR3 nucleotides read TGTGCCAGCAGCAGGGCAGGGGTTAACTACGAGCAGTACTTC. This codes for CASSRAGVNYEQYF.

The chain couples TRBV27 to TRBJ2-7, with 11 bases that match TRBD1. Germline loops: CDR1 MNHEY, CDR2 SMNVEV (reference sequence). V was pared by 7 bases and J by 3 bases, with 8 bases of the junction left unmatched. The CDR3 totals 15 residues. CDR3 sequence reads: CASTSFGTGGYEQYF. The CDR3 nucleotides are TGTGCCAGCACCTCGTTCGGGACAGGGGGCTACGAGCAGTACTTC.

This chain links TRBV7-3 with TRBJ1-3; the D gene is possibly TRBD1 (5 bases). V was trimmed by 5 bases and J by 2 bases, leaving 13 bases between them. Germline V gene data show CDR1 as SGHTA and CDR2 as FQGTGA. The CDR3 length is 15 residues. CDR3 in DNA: TGTGCCAGCAGCCAAGGGGCGGGAGCTGGAAACACCATATATTTT. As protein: CASSQGAGAGNTIYF.

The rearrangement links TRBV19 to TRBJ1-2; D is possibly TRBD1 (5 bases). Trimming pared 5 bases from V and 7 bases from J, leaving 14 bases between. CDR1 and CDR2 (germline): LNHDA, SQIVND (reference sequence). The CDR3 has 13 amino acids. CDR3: CASSAEGRGGYTF. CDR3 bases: TGTGCCAGTAGTGCCGAGGGGCGAGGTGGCTACACCTTC. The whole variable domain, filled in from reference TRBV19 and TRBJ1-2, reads DGGITQSPKYLFRKEGQNVTLSCEQNLNHDAMYWYRQDPGQGLRLIYYSQIVNDFQKGDIAEGYSVSREKKESFPLTVTSAQKNPTAFYLCASSAEGRGGYTFGSGTRLTVV.

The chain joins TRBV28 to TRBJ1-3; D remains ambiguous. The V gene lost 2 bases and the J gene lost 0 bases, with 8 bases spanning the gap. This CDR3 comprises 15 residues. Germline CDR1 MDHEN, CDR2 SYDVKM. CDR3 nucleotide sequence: TGTGCCAGCAGTTTAGTTCTCAGCTCTGGAAACACCATATATTTT. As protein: CASSLVLSSGNTIYF. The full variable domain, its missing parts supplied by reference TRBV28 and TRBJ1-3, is DVKVTQSSRYLVKRTGEKVFLECVQDMDHENMFWYRQDPGLGLRLIYFSYDVKMKEKGDIPEGYSVSREKKERFSLILESASTNQTSMYLCASSLVLSSGNTIYFGEGSWLTVV.

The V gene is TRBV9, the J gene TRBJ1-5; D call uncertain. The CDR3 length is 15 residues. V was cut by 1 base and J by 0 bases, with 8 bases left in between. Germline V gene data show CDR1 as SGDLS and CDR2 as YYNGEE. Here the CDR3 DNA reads TGTGCCAGCAGCGTAACGGGATATAGCAATCAGCCCCAGCATTTT. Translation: CASSVTGYSNQPQHF.

Here the CDR3 reads CASSSFLNTEAFF. In DNA form, the CDR3 reads TGTGCCAGCAGCTCGTTTCTTAACACTGAAGCTTTCTTT. The rearrangement joins TRBV7-2 to TRBJ1-1; D unresolved. The CDR3 length is 13 residues. The V end lost 4 bases, the J end lost 2 bases, and 8 bases lay between the germline ends. Germline V gene sequence: CDR1 SGHTA, CDR2 FQGNSA.

The CDR3 nucleotides read TGTGCCTGGAGTGGGCAGGGACAGTTCGGGCAGTACTTC. Its translation: CAWSGQGQFGQYF. The rearrangement joins TRBV30 to TRBJ2-7; TRBD1 aligns across 7 bases. Germline V gene data show CDR1 as GTSNPN and CDR2 as SVGIG (reference sequence). There are 13 residues in the CDR3. The trim removed 1 base at V and 9 bases at J, leaving 9 bases unmatched.

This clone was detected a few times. CDR3: CASSQDNRVSYEQYF. CDR3 sequence (DNA): TGCGCCAGCAGCCAAGATAACCGAGTCTCCTACGAGCAGTACTTC. The V gene is TRBV4-1, the J gene TRBJ2-7, with D hard to call. The CDR3 consists of 15 residues. Germline loops: CDR1 MGHRA, CDR2 YSYEKL. V dropped 0 bases and J dropped 0 bases, with 9 bases sitting between them.

CDR3 coding DNA: TGTGCCATCAGTGAGGGATCTGGAAACACCATATATTTT. Translated, it gives CAISEGSGNTIYF. The chain combines TRBV10-3 with TRBJ1-3, with D unclear. The CDR3 covers 13 residues. Germline CDR1 and CDR2: ENHRY and SYGVKD. The germline V and J ends were trimmed by 2 bases and 1 base, with 3 bases remaining between them.

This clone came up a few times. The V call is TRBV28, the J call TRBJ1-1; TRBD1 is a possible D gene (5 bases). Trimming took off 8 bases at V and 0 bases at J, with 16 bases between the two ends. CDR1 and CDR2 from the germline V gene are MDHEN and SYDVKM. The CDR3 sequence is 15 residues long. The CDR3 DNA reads TGTGCCAGCTTTTCGGGGGACGCCATGAACACTGAAGCTTTCTTT. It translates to CASFSGDAMNTEAFF.

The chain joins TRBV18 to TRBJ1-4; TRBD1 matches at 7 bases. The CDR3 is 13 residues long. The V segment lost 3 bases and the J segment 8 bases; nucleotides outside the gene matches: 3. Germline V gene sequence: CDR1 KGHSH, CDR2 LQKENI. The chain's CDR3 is CASSPWDSEKLFF. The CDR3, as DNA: TGTGCCAGCTCACCTTGGGACAGCGAAAAACTGTTTTTT.

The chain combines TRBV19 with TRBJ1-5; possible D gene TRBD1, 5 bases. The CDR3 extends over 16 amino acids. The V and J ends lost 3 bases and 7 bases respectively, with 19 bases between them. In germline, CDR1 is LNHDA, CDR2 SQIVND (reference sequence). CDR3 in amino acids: CASSIIRSGRAQPQHF. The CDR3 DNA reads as TGTGCCAGTAGTATTATCCGGTCAGGGCGGGCGCAGCCCCAGCATTTT.

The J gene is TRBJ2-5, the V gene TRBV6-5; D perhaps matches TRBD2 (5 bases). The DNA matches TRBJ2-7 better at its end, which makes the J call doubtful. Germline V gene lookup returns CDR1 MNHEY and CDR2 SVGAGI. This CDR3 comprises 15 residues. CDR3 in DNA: TGTGCCAGCAGTTACTCGGGAGCTAGCCACTACGAGCAGTACTTC. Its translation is CASSYSGASHYEQYF.

In DNA, the CDR3 is TGCAGCGCCATGGGACAGCCTGAGGATGGCTACACCTTC. The encoded protein is CSAMGQPEDGYTF. The rearrangement links TRBV29-1 to TRBJ1-2, with 7 bases fitting TRBD1. Germline V gene lookup returns CDR1 SQVTM and CDR2 ANQGSEA. J was trimmed by 6 bases and V by 7 bases; bases with no gene match: 11. The CDR3 is 13 amino acids.

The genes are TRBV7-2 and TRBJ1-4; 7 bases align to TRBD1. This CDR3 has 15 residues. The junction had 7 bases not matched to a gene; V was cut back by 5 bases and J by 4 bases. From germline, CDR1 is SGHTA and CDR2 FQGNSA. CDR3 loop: CASSPQGGHNEKLFF. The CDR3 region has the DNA TGTGCCAGCAGCCCCCAGGGGGGACATAATGAAAAACTGTTTTTT.

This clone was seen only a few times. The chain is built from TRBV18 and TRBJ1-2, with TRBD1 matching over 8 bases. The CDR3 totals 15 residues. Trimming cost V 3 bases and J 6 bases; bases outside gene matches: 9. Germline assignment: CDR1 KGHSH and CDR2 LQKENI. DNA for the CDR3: TGTGCCAGCTCACCGGGGGAGGACAGGGTTAATGGCTACACCTTC. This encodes CASSPGEDRVNGYTF.

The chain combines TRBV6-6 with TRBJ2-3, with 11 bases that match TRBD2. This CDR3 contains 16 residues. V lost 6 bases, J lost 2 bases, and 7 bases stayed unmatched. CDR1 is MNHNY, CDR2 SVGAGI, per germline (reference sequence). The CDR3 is CASSLGLAGNTDTQYF. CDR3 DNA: TGTGCCAGCAGCCTCGGACTAGCGGGTAACACAGATACGCAGTATTTT.

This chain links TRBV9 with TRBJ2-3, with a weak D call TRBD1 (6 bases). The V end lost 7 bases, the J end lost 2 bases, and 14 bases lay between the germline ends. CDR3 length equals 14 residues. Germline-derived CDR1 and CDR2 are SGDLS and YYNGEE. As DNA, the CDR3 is TGTGCCAGCCGACGAGGGGGTAACACAGATACGCAGTATTTT. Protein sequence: CASRRGGNTDTQYF. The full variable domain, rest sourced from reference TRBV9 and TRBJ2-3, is DSGVTQTPKHLITATGQRVTLRCSPRSGDLSVYWYQQSLDQGLQFLIQYYNGEERAKGNILERFSAQQFPDLHSELNLSSLELGDSALYFCASRRGGNTDTQYFGPGTRLTVL.

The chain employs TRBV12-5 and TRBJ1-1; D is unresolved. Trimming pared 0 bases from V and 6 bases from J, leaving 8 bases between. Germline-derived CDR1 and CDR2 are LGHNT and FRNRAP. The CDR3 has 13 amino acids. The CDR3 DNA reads TGTGCTAGTGGTTTGGTGTGGCCGTCTGAAGCTTTCTTT. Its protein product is CASGLVWPSEAFF.

This CDR3 is CASSNRYGYTF. CDR3 DNA sequence: TGTGCCAGCAGTAACAGATATGGCTACACCTTC. The gene calls are TRBV27 and TRBJ1-2; unclear D gene. V was clipped by 5 bases and J by 5 bases, with 6 bases between them. Germline V CDR1 and CDR2: MNHEY, SMNVEV (reference sequence). The CDR3 has 11 residues.

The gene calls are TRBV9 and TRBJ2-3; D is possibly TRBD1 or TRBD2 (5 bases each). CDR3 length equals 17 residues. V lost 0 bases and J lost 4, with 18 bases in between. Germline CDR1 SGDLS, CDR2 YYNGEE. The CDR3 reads CASSVGSLGVGADTQYF. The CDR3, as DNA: TGTGCCAGCAGCGTAGGTAGTTTAGGGGTGGGAGCAGATACGCAGTATTTT. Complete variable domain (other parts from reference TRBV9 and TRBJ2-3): DSGVTQTPKHLITATGQRVTLRCSPRSGDLSVYWYQQSLDQGLQFLIQYYNGEERAKGNILERFSAQQFPDLHSELNLSSLELGDSALYFCASSVGSLGVGADTQYFGPGTRLTVL.

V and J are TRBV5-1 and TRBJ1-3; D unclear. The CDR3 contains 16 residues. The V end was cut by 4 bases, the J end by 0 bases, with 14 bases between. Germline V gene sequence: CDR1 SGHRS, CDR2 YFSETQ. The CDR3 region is CASSPNPADSGNTIYF. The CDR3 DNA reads TGCGCCAGCAGCCCAAACCCGGCAGACTCTGGAAACACCATATATTTT.

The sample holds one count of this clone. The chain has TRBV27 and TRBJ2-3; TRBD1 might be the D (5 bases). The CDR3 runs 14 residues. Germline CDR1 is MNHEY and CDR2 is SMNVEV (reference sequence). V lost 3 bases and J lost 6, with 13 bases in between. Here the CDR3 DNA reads TGTGCCAGCAGTTTCCCGGCCCAGGGTGATACGCAGTATTTT. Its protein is CASSFPAQGDTQYF.

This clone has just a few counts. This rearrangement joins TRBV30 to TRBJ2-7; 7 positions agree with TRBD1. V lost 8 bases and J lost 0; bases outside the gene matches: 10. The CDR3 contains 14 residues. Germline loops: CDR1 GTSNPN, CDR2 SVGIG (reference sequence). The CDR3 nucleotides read TGTGCCCAGACTAAGACAGGGCACTCCTACGAGCAGTACTTC. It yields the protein CAQTKTGHSYEQYF.